This T cell receptor (beta chain) appears in the sequencing data of a study of blood T cell repertoires in COVID-19. Overall study: COVID-19 samples collected from the United States, Italy and Spain covered acute and convalescent phases. Nucleic acid was either cDNA or gDNA, and it came from T cells, B-cell-depleted T cells, or PBMCs.

The V end lost 4 bases, the J end lost 5 bases, and 11 bases lay between the germline ends. Germline V gives CDR1 MNHNY, CDR2 SVGAGI (reference sequence). The CDR3 sequence is 13 residues long. Some clones are missing from TCRdb's copy, which holds only in-frame ones; the method was immunoSEQ multiplex PCR. The sample includes about 78,000 clones, around 91% seen only once; the top ten take more than 0.85%. The source material was peripheral blood. The receptor was derived from a woman between 45 and 65 years old in a cohort sampled during active COVID-19. The chain links TRBV6-6 to TRBJ2-5; possibly TRBD1 for D (5 bases). In DNA, the CDR3 is TGTGCCAGCAGTTGGGGCCAGGCGGAGACCCAGTACTTC. This translates into CASSWGQAETQYF.